Listed here are 14 T cell receptor beta chains from one sample, sequenced in a study of circulating and synovial CD4+ cells in juvenile arthritis. Sequencing was performed with immunoSEQ multiplex PCR; in TCRdb, only in-frame clones are kept and a portion is missing. The sample has over 2,000 clones; around nine tenths are singletons. Sequencing was carried out using HLA-DR+ CD4+ T cells from blood. Regarding subset: circulating pathogenic-like lymphocytes, sorted as HLA-DR+CD14-CD3+CD4+CD25low/- blood T cells. The receptors originated from a human donor with juvenile idiopathic arthritis.

The J gene is TRBJ2-3, the V gene TRBV29-1; tentative D call: TRBD2 (6 bases). Germline CDR1 reads SQVTM; CDR2 reads ANQGSEA. CDR3 length equals 16 residues. Trimming removed 0 bases at V and 0 bases at J, with 13 bases between. As DNA, the CDR3 is TGCAGCGTTGAAGATGCACTAGCCTTTAGCACAGATACGCAGTATTTT. Translation: CSVEDALAFSTDTQYF.

J is TRBJ2-7 and V is TRBV7-2; the match to TRBD2 covers 7 bases. This CDR3 is 14 amino acids long. The germline CDR1 and CDR2 sequences are SGHTA and FQGNSA. Trimming took 2 bases from V and 6 from J; bases not matched to a gene: 7. The CDR3 here is CASSLLREAVEQYF. The CDR3 DNA is TGTGCCAGCAGCTTACTTCGGGAGGCTGTCGAGCAGTACTTC.

The chain couples TRBV5-6 to TRBJ1-2; a possible D gene is TRBD1 (5 bases). Germline CDR1 SGHDT, CDR2 YYEEEE. This CDR3 region has 14 residues. Trimming took off 5 bases at V and 4 bases at J, with 15 bases between the two ends. CDR3 nucleotide sequence: TGTGCCAGCAGTCTTTCTATAGGGGCCTATGGCTACACCTTC. Its protein is CASSLSIGAYGYTF.

V is TRBV9 and J is TRBJ1-3, with 11 bases matching TRBD1. CDR3 length: 17 residues. Germline values: CDR1 SGDLS, CDR2 YYNGEE. Losses at the gene ends were 3 bases for V and 4 bases for J; bases not matched to a gene: 9. DNA of the CDR3: TGTGCCAGCAGCGCCCAAGGACAGGGGGCGCGGGGAAACACCATATATTTT. Protein sequence: CASSAQGQGARGNTIYF.

V is TRBV9 and J is TRBJ2-1; 8 bases match TRBD2. The CDR3 is 14 residues long. Germline CDR1 reads SGDLS; CDR2 reads YYNGEE. The V segment lost 4 bases and the J segment 14 bases; nucleotides outside the gene matches: 14. The CDR3 is CASSPGLAGSVEFF. The CDR3, as DNA: TGTGCCAGCAGCCCCGGTCTAGCGGGCTCCGTGGAGTTCTTC.

V is TRBV19 and J is TRBJ2-1, with 12 bases matching TRBD2. The CDR3 length is 16 residues. Looked up from germline, CDR1 is LNHDA and CDR2 is SQIVND (reference sequence). Trimming took 3 bases from V and 6 from J; bases not matched to a gene: 6. The CDR3 DNA reads TGTGCCAGTAGTATTTTGGGGACTAGCGGGCTCAATGAGCAGTTCTTC. Its translation: CASSILGTSGLNEQFF. Filled out from reference TRBV19 and TRBJ2-1, the complete variable domain reads DGGITQSPKYLFRKEGQNVTLSCEQNLNHDAMYWYRQDPGQGLRLIYYSQIVNDFQKGDIAEGYSVSREKKESFPLTVTSAQKNPTAFYLCASSILGTSGLNEQFFGPGTRLTVL.

This clone was recorded only once. V is TRBV6-5 and J is TRBJ2-1; 7 nucleotides line up with TRBD2. J was trimmed by 7 bases and V by 0 bases; bases with no gene match: 3. There are 14 residues in the CDR3. CDR1 is MNHEY and CDR2 is SVGAGI in the germline V gene. The CDR3 region is CASSYSSGANEQFF. CDR3 in DNA: TGTGCCAGCAGTTACTCGAGCGGGGCAAATGAGCAGTTCTTC.

This chain links TRBV30 with TRBJ1-5; 8 positions match TRBD1. Germline trimming cut 4 bases from V and 4 bases from J; bases unmatched to any gene: 3. This CDR3 spans 13 amino acids. Germline CDR1 GTSNPN, CDR2 SVGIG (reference sequence). The CDR3 region is CAWTGGRNQPQHF. In nucleotides, the CDR3 is TGTGCCTGGACAGGGGGCCGAAATCAGCCCCAGCATTTT.

The chain couples TRBV2 to TRBJ2-7; TRBD2 matches at 7 bases. Germline CDR1 reads SNHLY; CDR2 reads FYNNEI. This CDR3 region has 14 residues. Trimming removed 11 bases from V and 4 bases from J; junction bases left unmatched: 14. The CDR3 region is CAVLMAGVMYEQYF. In nucleotides, the CDR3 is TGTGCCGTCCTCATGGCGGGAGTGATGTACGAGCAGTACTTC.

The V gene is TRBV27, the J gene TRBJ2-2; tentatively, D is TRBD2 (6 bases). The ends were cut back, 6 bases at V and 5 bases at J, with 16 bases in the middle. The V gene's germline CDR1 is MNHEY and CDR2 SMNVEV (reference sequence). The CDR3 consists of 15 residues. Here the CDR3 DNA reads TGTGCCAGCAGCCCCGGCGCGGGGAGGACCGGGGAGCTGTTTTTT. Its translation: CASSPGAGRTGELFF.

The CDR3 loop reads CAWSSGLRQETQYF. As DNA, the CDR3 is TGTGCCTGGAGTTCAGGGCTCCGGCAAGAGACCCAGTACTTC. The J gene is TRBJ2-5, the V gene TRBV30, with D perhaps matching TRBD1 (5 bases). CDR3 length: 14 amino acids. V dropped 2 bases and J dropped 2 bases, with 12 bases sitting between them. From germline, CDR1 is GTSNPN and CDR2 SVGIG (reference sequence). Drawing the rest from reference TRBV30 and TRBJ2-5, the complete variable domain is SQTIHQWPATLVQPVGSPLSLECTVEGTSNPNLYWYRQAAGRGLQLLFYSVGIGQISSEVPQNLSASRPQDRQFILSSKKLLLSDSGFYLCAWSSGLRQETQYFGPGTRLLVL.

The rearrangement uses TRBV4-2 and TRBJ2-1; 9 bases map to TRBD2. CDR1 LGHNA and CDR2 YNFKEQ come from the germline V gene. CDR3 length: 18 amino acids. With V trimmed by 1 base and J by 2 bases, 9 bases remained unmatched. The DNA of the CDR3 is TGTGCCAGCAGCCAAGTCGGCAATGCGGGAGGGCCCTACAATGAGCAGTTCTTC. Protein sequence: CASSQVGNAGGPYNEQFF.

The CDR3 DNA is TGTGCCAGCAGCTTAGGACTAGCGGGAGCGCGTAGCTCCTACGAGCAGTACTTC. It specifies CASSLGLAGARSSYEQYF. The chain uses TRBV13 and TRBJ2-7, with 11 bases fitting TRBD2. The CDR3 runs 18 residues. Germline V CDR1 and CDR2: PRHDT, FYEKMQ (reference sequence). The V segment lost 0 bases and the J segment 0 bases; nucleotides outside the gene matches: 7.

This chain uses TRBV6-6 with TRBJ2-7; the D gene is possibly TRBD1 (6 bases). V lost 6 bases and J lost 1, with 13 bases in between. Germline values: CDR1 MNHNY, CDR2 SVGAGI (reference sequence). This CDR3 has 14 residues. CDR3 nucleotide sequence: TGTGCCAGCAGGGGCGGACAGCCTTCCTACGAGCAGTACTTC. Protein sequence: CASRGGQPSYEQYF.